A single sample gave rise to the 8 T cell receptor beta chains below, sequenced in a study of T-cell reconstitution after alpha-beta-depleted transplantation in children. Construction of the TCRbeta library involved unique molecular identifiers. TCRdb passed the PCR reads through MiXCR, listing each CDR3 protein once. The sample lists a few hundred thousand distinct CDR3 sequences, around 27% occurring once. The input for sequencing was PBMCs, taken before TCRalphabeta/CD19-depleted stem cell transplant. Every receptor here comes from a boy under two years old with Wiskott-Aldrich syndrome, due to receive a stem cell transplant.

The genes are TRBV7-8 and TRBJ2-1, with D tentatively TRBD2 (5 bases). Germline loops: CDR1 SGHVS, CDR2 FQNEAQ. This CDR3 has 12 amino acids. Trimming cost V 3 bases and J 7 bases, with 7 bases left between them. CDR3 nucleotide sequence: TGTGCCAGCAGCTTGGACTGGAATGAGCAGTTCTTC. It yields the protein CASSLDWNEQFF.

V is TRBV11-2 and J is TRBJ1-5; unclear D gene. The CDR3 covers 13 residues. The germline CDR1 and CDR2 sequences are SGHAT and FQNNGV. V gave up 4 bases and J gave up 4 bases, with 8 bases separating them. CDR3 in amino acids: CASSSADNQPQHF. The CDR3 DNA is TGTGCCAGCAGCTCTGCGGATAATCAGCCCCAGCATTTT.

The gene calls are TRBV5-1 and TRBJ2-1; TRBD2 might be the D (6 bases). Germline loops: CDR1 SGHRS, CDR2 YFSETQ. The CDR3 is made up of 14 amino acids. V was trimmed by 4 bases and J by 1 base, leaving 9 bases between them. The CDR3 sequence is CASSPGESYNEQFF. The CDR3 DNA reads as TGCGCCAGCAGCCCGGGGGAGTCCTACAATGAGCAGTTCTTC.

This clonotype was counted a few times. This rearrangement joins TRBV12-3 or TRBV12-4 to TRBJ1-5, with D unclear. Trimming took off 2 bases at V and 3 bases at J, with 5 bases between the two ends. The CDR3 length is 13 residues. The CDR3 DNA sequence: TGTGCCAGCAGTTTACAGTACAATCAGCCCCAGCATTTT. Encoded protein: CASSLQYNQPQHF.

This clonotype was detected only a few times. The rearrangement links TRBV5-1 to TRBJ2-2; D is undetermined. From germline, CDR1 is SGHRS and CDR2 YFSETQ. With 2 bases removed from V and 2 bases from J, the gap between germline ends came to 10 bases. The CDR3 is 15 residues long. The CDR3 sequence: CASSFNGPNTGELFF. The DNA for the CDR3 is TGCGCCAGCAGCTTTAACGGGCCAAACACCGGGGAGCTGTTTTTT. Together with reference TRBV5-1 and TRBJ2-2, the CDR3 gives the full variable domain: KAGVTQTPRYLIKTRGQQVTLSCSPISGHRSVSWYQQTPGQGLQFLFEYFSETQRNKGNFPGRFSGRQFSNSRSEMNVSTLELGDSALYLCASSFNGPNTGELFFGEGSRLTVL.

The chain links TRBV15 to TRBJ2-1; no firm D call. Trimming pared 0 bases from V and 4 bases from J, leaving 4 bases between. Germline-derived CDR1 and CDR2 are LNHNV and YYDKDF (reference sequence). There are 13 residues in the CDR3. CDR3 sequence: CATSRDPYNEQFF. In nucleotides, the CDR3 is TGTGCCACCAGCAGAGATCCGTACAATGAGCAGTTCTTC.

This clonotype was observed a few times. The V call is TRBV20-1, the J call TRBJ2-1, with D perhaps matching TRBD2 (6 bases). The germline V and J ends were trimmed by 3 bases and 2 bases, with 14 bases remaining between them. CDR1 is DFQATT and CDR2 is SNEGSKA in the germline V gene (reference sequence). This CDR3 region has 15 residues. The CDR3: CSASLGSGPYNEQFF. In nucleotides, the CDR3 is TGCAGTGCTAGCCTCGGGAGTGGCCCCTACAATGAGCAGTTCTTC.

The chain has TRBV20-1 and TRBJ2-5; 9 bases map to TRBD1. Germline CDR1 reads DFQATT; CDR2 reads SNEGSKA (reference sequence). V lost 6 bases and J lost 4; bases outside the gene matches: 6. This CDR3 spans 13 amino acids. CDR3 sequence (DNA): TGCAGTGCCACCGGACAGGGGTCAGAGACCCAGTACTTC. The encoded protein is CSATGQGSETQYF.